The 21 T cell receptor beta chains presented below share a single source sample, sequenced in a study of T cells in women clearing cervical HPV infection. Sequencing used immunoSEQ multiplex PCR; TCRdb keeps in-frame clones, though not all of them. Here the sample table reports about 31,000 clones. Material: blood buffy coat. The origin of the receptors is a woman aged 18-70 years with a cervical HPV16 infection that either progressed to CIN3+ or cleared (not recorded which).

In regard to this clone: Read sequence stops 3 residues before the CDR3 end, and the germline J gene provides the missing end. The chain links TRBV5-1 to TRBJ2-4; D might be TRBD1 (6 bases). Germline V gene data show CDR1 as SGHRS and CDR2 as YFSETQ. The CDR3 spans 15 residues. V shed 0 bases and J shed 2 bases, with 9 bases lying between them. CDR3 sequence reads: CASSLEGGTKNIQYF. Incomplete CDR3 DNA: TGCGCCAGCAGCTTGGAAGGGGGTACCAAAAACATT. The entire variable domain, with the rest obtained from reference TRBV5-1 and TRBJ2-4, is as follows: KAGVTQTPRYLIKTRGQQVTLSCSPISGHRSVSWYQQTPGQGLQFLFEYFSETQRNKGNFPGRFSGRQFSNSRSEMNVSTLELGDSALYLCASSLEGGTKNIQYFGAGTRLSVL.

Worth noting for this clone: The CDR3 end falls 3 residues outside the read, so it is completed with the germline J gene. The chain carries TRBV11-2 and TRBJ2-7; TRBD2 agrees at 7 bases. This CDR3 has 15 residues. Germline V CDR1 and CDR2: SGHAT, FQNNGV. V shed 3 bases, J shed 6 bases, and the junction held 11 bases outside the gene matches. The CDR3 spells CASSFGLGGEAEQYF. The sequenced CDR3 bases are TGTGCCAGCAGCTTTGGCTTGGGGGGGGAGGCCGAG.

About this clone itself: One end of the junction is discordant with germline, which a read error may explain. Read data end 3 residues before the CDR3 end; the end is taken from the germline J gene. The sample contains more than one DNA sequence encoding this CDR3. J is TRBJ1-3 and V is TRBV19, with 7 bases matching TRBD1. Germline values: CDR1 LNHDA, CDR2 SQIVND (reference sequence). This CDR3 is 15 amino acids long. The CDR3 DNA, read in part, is TGTGCCAGTAGTATGGACAGGTCCTCTGGAAACACT. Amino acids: CASSMDRSSGNT. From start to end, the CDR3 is CASSMDRSSGNTIYF. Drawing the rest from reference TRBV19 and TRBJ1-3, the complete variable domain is DGGITQSPKYLFRKEGQNVTLSCEQNLNHDAMYWYRQDPGQGLRLIYYSQIVNDFQKGDIAEGYSVSREKKESFPLTVTSAQKNPTAFYLCASSMDRSSGNTIYFGEGSWLTVV.

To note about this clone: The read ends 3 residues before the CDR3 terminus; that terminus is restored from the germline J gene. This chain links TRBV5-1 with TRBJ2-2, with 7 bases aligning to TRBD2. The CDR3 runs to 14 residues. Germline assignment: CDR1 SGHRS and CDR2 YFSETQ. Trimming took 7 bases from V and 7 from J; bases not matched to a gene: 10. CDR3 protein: CASQRRGFDGELFF. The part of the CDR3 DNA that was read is TGCGCCAGCCAGAGGCGGGGGTTCGACGGGGAG.

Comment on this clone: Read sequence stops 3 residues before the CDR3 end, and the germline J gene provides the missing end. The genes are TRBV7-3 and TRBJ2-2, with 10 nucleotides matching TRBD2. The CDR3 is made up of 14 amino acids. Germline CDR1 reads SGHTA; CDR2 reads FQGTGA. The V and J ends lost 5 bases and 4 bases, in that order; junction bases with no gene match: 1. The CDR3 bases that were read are TGTGCCAGCAGCCCTAGCGGGGGCACCGGGGAG. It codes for CASSPSGGTGE. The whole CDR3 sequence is CASSPSGGTGELFF. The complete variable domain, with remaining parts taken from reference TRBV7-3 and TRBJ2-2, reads GAGVSQTPSNKVTEKGKYVELRCDPISGHTALYWYRQSLGQGPEFLIYFQGTGAADDSGLPNDRFFAVRPEGSVSTLKIQRTERGDSAVYLCASSPSGGTGELFFGEGSRLTVL.

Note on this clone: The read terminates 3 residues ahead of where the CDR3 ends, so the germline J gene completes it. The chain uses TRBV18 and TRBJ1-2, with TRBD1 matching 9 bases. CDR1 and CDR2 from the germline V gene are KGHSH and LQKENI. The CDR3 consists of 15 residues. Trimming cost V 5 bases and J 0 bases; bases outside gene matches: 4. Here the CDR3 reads CASSEGQGSNYGYTF. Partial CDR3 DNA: TGTGCCAGCTCAGAAGGACAGGGGTCTAACTATGGC.

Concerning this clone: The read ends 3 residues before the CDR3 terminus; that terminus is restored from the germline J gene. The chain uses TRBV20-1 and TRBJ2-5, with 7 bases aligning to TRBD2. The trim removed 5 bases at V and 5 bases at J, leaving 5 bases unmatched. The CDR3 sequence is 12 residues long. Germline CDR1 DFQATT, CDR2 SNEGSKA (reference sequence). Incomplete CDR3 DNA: TGCAGTGCTGGGACTACCAGGGAGACC. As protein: CSAGTTRET. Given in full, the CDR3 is CSAGTTRETQYF.

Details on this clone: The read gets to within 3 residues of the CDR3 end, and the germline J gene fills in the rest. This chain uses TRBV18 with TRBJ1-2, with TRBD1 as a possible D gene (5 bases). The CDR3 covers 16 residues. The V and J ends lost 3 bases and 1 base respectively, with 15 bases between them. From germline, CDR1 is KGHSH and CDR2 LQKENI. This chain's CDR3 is CASSPAQGSLNYGYTF. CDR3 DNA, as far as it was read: TGTGCCAGCTCACCGGCGCAGGGCTCCCTTAACTATGGC.

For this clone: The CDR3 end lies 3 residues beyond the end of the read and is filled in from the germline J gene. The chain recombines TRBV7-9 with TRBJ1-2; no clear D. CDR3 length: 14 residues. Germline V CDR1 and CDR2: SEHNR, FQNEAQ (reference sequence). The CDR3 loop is CASSFKLEASDYTF. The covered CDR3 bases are TGTGCCAGCAGCTTTAAATTAGAGGCTAGCGAC.

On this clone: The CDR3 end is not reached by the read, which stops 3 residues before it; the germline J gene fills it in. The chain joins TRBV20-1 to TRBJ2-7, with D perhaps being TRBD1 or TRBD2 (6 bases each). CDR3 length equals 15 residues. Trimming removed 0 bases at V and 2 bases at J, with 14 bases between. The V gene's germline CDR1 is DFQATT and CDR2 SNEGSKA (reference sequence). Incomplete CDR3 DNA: TGCAGTGCTAGAGATAGGCGGGACAACGCCTACGAG. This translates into CSARDRRDNAYE. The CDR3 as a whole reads CSARDRRDNAYEQYF.

The CDR3 bases that were read are TGTGCCAGCTCACCATGGGACAGTCGAAAGACGAACACTGAA. Its protein product is CASSPWDSRKTNTE. In full, the CDR3 is CASSPWDSRKTNTEAFF. The chain joins TRBV18 to TRBJ1-1, with 7 bases aligning to TRBD1. The DNA ends 3 residues before the CDR3 does, and the rest of the CDR3 is filled in from the germline J gene. The CDR3 has 17 residues. V shed 2 bases and J 1 base; nucleotides not matched to a gene: 10. The germline V gene encodes CDR1 KGHSH and CDR2 LQKENI.

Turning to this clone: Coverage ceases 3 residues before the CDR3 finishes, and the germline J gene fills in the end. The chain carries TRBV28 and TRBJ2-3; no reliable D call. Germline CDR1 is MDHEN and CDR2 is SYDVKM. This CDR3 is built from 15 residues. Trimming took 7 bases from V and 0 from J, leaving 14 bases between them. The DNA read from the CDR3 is TGTGCCAGCATGGGTCGCGGCGCGAGCACAGATACG. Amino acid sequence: CASMGRGASTDT. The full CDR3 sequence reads CASMGRGASTDTQYF.

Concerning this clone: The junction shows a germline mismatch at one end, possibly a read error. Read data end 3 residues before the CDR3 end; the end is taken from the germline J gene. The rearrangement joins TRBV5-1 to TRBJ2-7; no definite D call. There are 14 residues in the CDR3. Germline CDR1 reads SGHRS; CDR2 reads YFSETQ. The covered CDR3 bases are TGCGCCAGCAACTTGGGCACAAACTCCTACGAG. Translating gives CASNLGTNSYE. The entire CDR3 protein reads CASNLGTNSYEQYF.

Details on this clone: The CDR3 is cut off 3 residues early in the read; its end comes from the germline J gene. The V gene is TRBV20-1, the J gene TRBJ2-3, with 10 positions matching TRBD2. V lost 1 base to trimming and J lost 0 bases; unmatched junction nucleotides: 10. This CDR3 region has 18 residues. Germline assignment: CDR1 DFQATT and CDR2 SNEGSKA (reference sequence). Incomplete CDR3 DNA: TGCAGTGCTAGAGGTCTAGCGGGGGCCCTATTTAGCACAGATACG. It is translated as CSARGLAGALFSTDT. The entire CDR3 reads CSARGLAGALFSTDTQYF.

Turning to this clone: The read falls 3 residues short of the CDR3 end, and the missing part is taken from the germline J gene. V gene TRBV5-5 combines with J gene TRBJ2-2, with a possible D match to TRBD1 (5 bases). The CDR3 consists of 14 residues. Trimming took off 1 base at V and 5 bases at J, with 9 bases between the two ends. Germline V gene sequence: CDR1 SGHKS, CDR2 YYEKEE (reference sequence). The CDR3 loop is CASSLWTITGELFF. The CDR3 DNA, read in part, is TGTGCCAGCAGCTTGTGGACAATTACCGGGGAG. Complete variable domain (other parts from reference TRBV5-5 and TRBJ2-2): DAGVTQSPTHLIKTRGQQVTLRCSPISGHKSVSWYQQVLGQGPQFIFQYYEKEERGRGNFPDRFSARQFPNYSSELNVNALLLGDSALYLCASSLWTITGELFFGEGSRLTVL.

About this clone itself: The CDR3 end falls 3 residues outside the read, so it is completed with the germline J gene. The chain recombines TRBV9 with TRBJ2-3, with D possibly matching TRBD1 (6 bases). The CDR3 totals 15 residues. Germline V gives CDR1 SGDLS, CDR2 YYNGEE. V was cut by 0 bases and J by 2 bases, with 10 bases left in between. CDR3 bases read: TGTGCCAGCAGCGTAGGCGGACAGTTCACAGATACG. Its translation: CASSVGGQFTDT. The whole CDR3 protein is CASSVGGQFTDTQYF.

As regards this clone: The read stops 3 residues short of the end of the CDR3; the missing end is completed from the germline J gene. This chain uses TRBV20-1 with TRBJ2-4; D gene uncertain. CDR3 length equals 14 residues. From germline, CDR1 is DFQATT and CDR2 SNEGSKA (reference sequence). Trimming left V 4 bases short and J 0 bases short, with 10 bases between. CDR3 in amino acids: CSATNRVAKNIQYF. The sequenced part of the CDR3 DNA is TGCAGTGCTACGAATCGGGTAGCCAAAAACATT.

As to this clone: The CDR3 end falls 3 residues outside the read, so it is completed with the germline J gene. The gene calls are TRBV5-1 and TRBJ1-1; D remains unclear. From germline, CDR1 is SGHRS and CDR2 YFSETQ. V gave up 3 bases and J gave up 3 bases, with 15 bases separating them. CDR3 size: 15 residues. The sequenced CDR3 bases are TGCGCCAGCAGCTCCCTCCCAGGAGGGCACACTGAA. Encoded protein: CASSSLPGGHTE. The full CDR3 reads CASSSLPGGHTEAFF.

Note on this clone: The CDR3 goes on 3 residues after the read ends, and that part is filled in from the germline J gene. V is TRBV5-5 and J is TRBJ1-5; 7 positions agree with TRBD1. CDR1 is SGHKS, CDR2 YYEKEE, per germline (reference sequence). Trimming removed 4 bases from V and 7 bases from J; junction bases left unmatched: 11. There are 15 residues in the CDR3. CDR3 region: CASSLEYRGGQPQHF. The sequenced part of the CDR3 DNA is TGTGCCAGCAGCCTGGAATACAGGGGCGGGCAGCCC.

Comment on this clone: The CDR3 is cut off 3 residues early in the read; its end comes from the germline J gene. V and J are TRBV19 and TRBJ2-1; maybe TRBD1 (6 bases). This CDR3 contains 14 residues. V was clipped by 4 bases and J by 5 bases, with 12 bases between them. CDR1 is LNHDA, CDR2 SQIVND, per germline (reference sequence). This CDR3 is CASSTGTTHNEQFF. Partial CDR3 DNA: TGTGCCAGTAGTACCGGGACAACTCACAATGAG.

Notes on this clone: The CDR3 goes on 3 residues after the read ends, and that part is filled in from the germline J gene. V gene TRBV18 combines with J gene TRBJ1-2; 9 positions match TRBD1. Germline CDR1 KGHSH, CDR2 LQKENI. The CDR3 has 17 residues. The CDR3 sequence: CASSPPTVTGGFHDYTF. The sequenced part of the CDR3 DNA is TGTGCCAGCTCACCACCGACTGTGACAGGGGGGTTCCACGAC.